These T cell receptor beta chains were read from a single sample in a study of yellow fever vaccine responses in identical twins. Using its own MiXCR run on the RT-PCR reads, TCRdb lists one record per CDR3 protein. This table has fewer than 11,000 distinct CDR3 sequences, 75% to 90% appearing once. The sample consisted of T cells from blood (PBMCs), unsorted or a sorted subset (not recorded which), taken before or after yellow fever vaccination (not recorded which). These receptor sequences come from a woman under 30 who received the yellow fever vaccine. CDR3s include the opening cysteine and the closing phenylalanine or tryptophan. A D gene is named only where the DNA matches it firmly. Clone sizes are given selectively: once, few, many, or a class where the clone is expanded.

v_gene	d_gene	j_gene	abundance	CDR3nt	CDR3aa
TRBV11-1	TRBD1	TRBJ2-3	.	TGTGCCAGCAGCCCCAAGACAGGGCCAGATACGCAGTATTTT	CASSPKTGPDTQYF
TRBV13	.	TRBJ1-6	.	TGTGCCAGCAGCGGGAACCCGGGGAATTCACCCCTCCACTTT	CASSGNPGNSPLHF
TRBV11-2	.	TRBJ1-2	.	TGTGCCAGCAGCTCCCAGGGCTTTGGCTACACCTTC	CASSSQGFGYTF
TRBV19	TRBD1	TRBJ2-1	.	TGTGCCAGTAGTACGCCGACAGGGTCTATCAATGAGCAGTTCTTC	CASSTPTGSINEQFF
TRBV24-1	.	TRBJ1-5	.	TGTGCCACCAGTGATTTTGGTTGGCAGCCCCAGCATTTT	CATSDFGWQPQHF
TRBV10-3	.	TRBJ2-1	.	TGTGCCATCAGTGTCCGGGAGCTCTACAATGAGCAGTTCTTC	CAISVRELYNEQFF
TRBV7-9	.	TRBJ1-1	.	TGTGCCAGCAGCCGACGATCGAACACTGAAGCTTTCTTT	CASSRRSNTEAFF
TRBV19	.	TRBJ1-6	.	TGTGCCAGTAGTATAGATCCGGCAGGGGAAACTTCACCCCTCCACTTT	CASSIDPAGETSPLHF
TRBV19	.	TRBJ2-7	.	TGTGCCAGTAGTAGGAGGGGATGGGGCTACGAGCAGTACTTC	CASSRRGWGYEQYF
TRBV21-1	.	TRBJ2-1	few	TGTGCCAGCAGCCTAAAACTAGGTCCGATTGGCAATGAGCAGTTCTTC	CASSLKLGPIGNEQFF
TRBV9	TRBD1	TRBJ1-1	.	TGTGCCAGCAGCGTAGGGGGACAGGGGAACACTGAAGCTTTCTTT	CASSVGGQGNTEAFF
TRBV6-1	.	TRBJ2-1	.	TGTGCCAGCAGTCGCGCGGGGTACAATGAGCAGTTCTTC	CASSRAGYNEQFF
TRBV7-9	.	TRBJ2-7	.	TGTGCCAGCCATCTGGGAGGTTCGTCCTACGAGCAGTACTTC	CASHLGGSSYEQYF
TRBV25-1	.	TRBJ2-3	.	TGTGCCAGCAGTGAAGGGGGCCATACGCAGTATTTT	CASSEGGHTQYF
TRBV3-1	.	TRBJ2-3	.	TGTGCCAGCAGCCAAGTGCGGACAGATACGCAGTATTTT	CASSQVRTDTQYF
TRBV29-1	.	TRBJ2-4	.	TGCAGCGGACCACAGGGCCCCAAAAACATTCAGTACTTC	CSGPQGPKNIQYF
TRBV19	.	TRBJ1-1	.	TGTGCCAGTAGTGTCGGGGGCACTGAAGCTTTCTTT	CASSVGGTEAFF
TRBV7-6	.	TRBJ1-3	.	TGTGCCAGCAGCTTACGACAACAAGGAGGAAACACCATATATTTT	CASSLRQQGGNTIYF
TRBV6-4	.	TRBJ1-2	.	TGTGCCAGCAGTGACTGGGCAGAGACAATTAACTATGGCTACACCTTC	CASSDWAETINYGYTF
TRBV29-1	.	TRBJ2-7	.	TGCAGCGCCTCTACTACCTACGAGCAGTACTTC	CSASTTYEQYF
TRBV10-3	.	TRBJ1-2	.	TGTGCCATCAGTGAGCCCTCCGGTCTTTATGGCTACACCTTC	CAISEPSGLYGYTF
TRBV15	.	TRBJ1-6	.	TGTGCCACCAGCAGAGTCGCGGGACCAGGCTATTCACCCTTCCACTTT	CATSRVAGPGYSPFHF
TRBV11-3	.	TRBJ2-1	.	TGTGCCAGCAGCTGGCATGAATCCCCCTACAATGAGCAGTTCTTC	CASSWHESPYNEQFF
TRBV4-2	.	TRBJ2-7	.	TGTGCCAGCAGCCGTGGGGACTTC	CASSRGDF
TRBV18	TRBD1	TRBJ1-6	.	TGTGCCAGCTCACCACGGGACAGGACAAATAATTCACCCCTCCACTTT	CASSPRDRTNNSPLHF
TRBV2	.	TRBJ1-1	.	TGTGCCAGCAAAACCGGAGCTTTCTTT	CASKTGAFF
TRBV12-3/TRBV12-4	TRBD1	TRBJ1-6	once	TGTGCCAGCAGTAGACCAGGGGGTTCACCCCTCCACTTT	CASSRPGGSPLHF
TRBV2	TRBD2	TRBJ2-7	few	TGTGCCAGCAGTGACGCGACTAGCCGCTCCGAGCAGTACTTC	CASSDATSRSEQYF
TRBV7-6	.	TRBJ2-5	.	TGTGCCAGCAGCTCATCGTCGACTAGCCAAGAGACCCAGTACTTC	CASSSSSTSQETQYF
TRBV9	.	TRBJ2-3	few	TGTGCCAGCAGCGTCAGGGGGGATCGTTCAGATACGCAGTATTTT	CASSVRGDRSDTQYF
TRBV11-3	.	TRBJ1-3	.	TGTGCCAGCAGCTTATGGGAACCGTCGAACGGAAACACCATATATTTT	CASSLWEPSNGNTIYF
TRBV11-3	.	TRBJ2-5	.	TGTGCCAGCACCCCCGGACCCCAAGAGACCCAGTACTTC	CASTPGPQETQYF
TRBV7-9	.	TRBJ2-5	once	TGTGCCAGCAGCTTAGACTTATCTGGTGCAGAGACCCAGTACTTC	CASSLDLSGAETQYF
TRBV24-1	.	TRBJ1-1	.	TGTGCCACAGCTTCGGGGACCCACACTGAAGCTTTCTTT	CATASGTHTEAFF
TRBV10-3	.	TRBJ1-3	.	TGTGCCACCCCAGGGCGGAGCTCTGGAAACACCATATATTTT	CATPGRSSGNTIYF
TRBV29-1	.	TRBJ2-7	few	TGCAGCGTTGAAGATGCTCCCGGGAACGAGCAGTACTTC	CSVEDAPGNEQYF
TRBV5-1	.	TRBJ2-4	.	TGCGCCAGCAGCTTGGACAGAGCCAAAAACATTCAGTACTTC	CASSLDRAKNIQYF
TRBV5-8	.	TRBJ1-5	few	TGTGCCAGCAGCTTCAAGGGGGAGGTCAATCAGCCCCAGCATTTT	CASSFKGEVNQPQHF
TRBV28	.	TRBJ2-1	.	TGTGCCAGCACTTTAATTGGAGGGACCTATGAGCAGTTCTTC	CASTLIGGTYEQFF
TRBV6-1	TRBD1	TRBJ1-1	.	TGTGCCAGCAGTGAACCGACAGGGTGGGCGACTGAAGCTTTCTTT	CASSEPTGWATEAFF
TRBV11-3	.	TRBJ1-6	.	TGTGCCAGCAGTTCCGCCGGGACGGTGAATTCACCCCTCCACTTT	CASSSAGTVNSPLHF
TRBV12-3/TRBV12-4	.	TRBJ1-1	.	TGTGCCAGCAGTTTAAGGGGCGTGGGAGGCACTGAAGCTTTCTTT	CASSLRGVGGTEAFF
TRBV4-2	.	TRBJ2-1	.	TGTGCCAGCTCGGCCTCGGACGGGTCCTCCTACAATGAGCAGTTCTTC	CASSASDGSSYNEQFF
TRBV11-3	.	TRBJ2-3	.	TGTGCCAGCAGCTTAGAGGGGGGTGATACGCAGTATTTT	CASSLEGGDTQYF
TRBV6-2/TRBV6-3	.	TRBJ1-1	.	TGTGCCAGCAGTTACTCTGAGGTAGGGTGGGGCACTGAAGCTTTCTTT	CASSYSEVGWGTEAFF
TRBV3-1	TRBD1	TRBJ1-6	few	TGTGCCAGCAGCCCGAGGGACAGCGGAAGGTCTTCACCCCTCCACTTT	CASSPRDSGRSSPLHF
TRBV23-1	.	TRBJ1-3	.	TGCGCCAGCAGTCCCCCAGTCGGAAACACCATATATTTT	CASSPPVGNTIYF
TRBV19	.	TRBJ2-3	.	TGTGCCAGTAGGACAGGAAGCACAGATACGCAGTATTTT	CASRTGSTDTQYF
TRBV10-3	TRBD2	TRBJ2-1	once	TGTGCCATCACTGGCGGGAGTTACAATGAGCAGTTCTTC	CAITGGSYNEQFF
TRBV19	.	TRBJ2-5	.	TGTGCCAGTAGAGGTGGGGGCGAAGAGACCCAGTACTTC	CASRGGGEETQYF
TRBV29-1	TRBD2	TRBJ2-1	few	TGCAGCGGTAGGGGACTATGGGGCTACAATGAGCAGTTCTTC	CSGRGLWGYNEQFF
TRBV7-8	.	TRBJ1-1	once	TGTGCCAGCCAGGGCGAACCAATGAACACTGAAGCTTTCTTT	CASQGEPMNTEAFF
TRBV3-1	.	TRBJ1-3	.	TGTGCCAGCAGCCATACCGGTCGTGGGGGGGCGCGCAGAAACACCATATATTTT	CASSHTGRGGARRNTIYF
TRBV11-3	.	TRBJ1-1	.	TGTGCCAGCAGTCTCTACGGGGTCATGAACACTGAAGCTTTCTTT	CASSLYGVMNTEAFF
TRBV13	.	TRBJ2-1	.	TGTGCCAGCAGCAACCGATTGGACGGCAATGAGCAGTTCTTC	CASSNRLDGNEQFF
TRBV5-6	TRBD1	TRBJ1-2	.	TGTGCCAGCAGCTTGAGACAGGGGGATGGCTACACCTTC	CASSLRQGDGYTF
TRBV28	.	TRBJ2-5	.	TGTGCCAGCAATGTAGGACAAGAGACCCAGTACTTC	CASNVGQETQYF